A selection of T cell receptor beta chains follows, all from one sample in a study of CD8+CD57+ T cells in acquired aplastic anemia. MiXCR, run by TCRdb on the reads, gives a single entry per CDR3 protein. The repertoire holds roughly 300,000 distinct CDR3 sequences, approximately 55% seen once, with 6.5% to 10% in the top ten. Sequencing used sorted CD4+, CD8+, or CD8+CD57+ T cells (not recorded which) from PBMCs. The receptors come from a human donor with severe aplastic anemia or a healthy control (not recorded which). Both conserved end residues are part of each CDR3. The order of the fields is D gene, CDR3 length, V gene, J gene, clone size, CDR3 protein, CDR3 DNA. D genes are given only for firm matches. A row's size may be missing; if present it is once, few, many or a size class.

TRBD2	15	TRBV12-3/TRBV12-4	TRBJ2-5	.	CASSLVRGEGETQYF	TGTGCCAGCAGTCTCGTCCGGGGGGAAGGAGAGACCCAGTACTTC
.	18	TRBV24-1	TRBJ2-1	.	CATIEPTWDSKSPLEQFF	TGTGCCACCATTGAACCCACCTGGGACTCCAAGAGCCCGCTTGAGCAGTTCTTC
TRBD1	15	TRBV10-3	TRBJ2-2	.	CASIQTGGWAGELFF	TGTGCCAGCATCCAAACAGGGGGATGGGCCGGGGAGCTGTTTTTT
TRBD2	20	TRBV4-2	TRBJ2-5	.	CASSQKGTSGDGLSGETQYF	TGTGCCAGCAGCCAAAAAGGGACTAGCGGGGACGGCCTGTCCGGGGAGACCCAGTACTTC
.	13	TRBV10-3	TRBJ1-1	few	CAIRRDMNTEAFF	TGTGCCATCAGAAGAGATATGAACACTGAAGCTTTCTTT
TRBD1	15	TRBV11-2	TRBJ2-2	many	CASSTRDRDTGELFF	TGTGCCAGCAGCACCAGGGACAGAGACACCGGGGAGCTGTTTTTT
TRBD1	16	TRBV24-1	TRBJ1-1	.	CATSDSRTGSNTEAFF	TGTGCCACCAGTGATTCCCGGACAGGGAGTAACACTGAAGCTTTCTTT
.	11	TRBV12-3/TRBV12-4	TRBJ2-3	many	CASNLQDTQYF	TGTGCCAGCAACTTACAGGATACGCAGTATTTT
.	15	TRBV27	TRBJ2-7	many	CASSLLARNGYEQYF	TGTGCCAGCAGTTTATTAGCCAGGAATGGGTACGAGCAGTACTTC
TRBD1	15	TRBV6-5	TRBJ2-3	.	CASSYGTGSTDTQYF	TGTGCCAGCAGTTACGGGACAGGGAGCACAGATACGCAGTATTTT
.	12	TRBV12-3/TRBV12-4	TRBJ1-3	many	CASSFSGNTIYF	TGTGCCAGCAGTTTTTCTGGAAACACCATATATTTT
.	13	TRBV25-1	TRBJ1-2	.	CASSVQGTYGYTF	TGTGCCAGCAGTGTACAGGGAACCTATGGCTACACCTTC
.	16	TRBV5-1	TRBJ2-6	once	CASTTTGNSGANVLTF	TGCGCCAGCACCACGACAGGAAACTCTGGGGCCAACGTCCTGACTTTC
TRBD1	16	TRBV6-1	TRBJ1-5	.	CASSEQDRGINQPQHF	TGTGCCAGCAGTGAGCAAGACAGGGGGATAAATCAGCCCCAGCATTTT
TRBD1	15	TRBV27	TRBJ1-6	.	CASSSGTGKDSPLHF	TGTGCCAGCAGTTCCGGGACAGGGAAGGATTCACCCCTCCACTTT
TRBD2	16	TRBV20-1	TRBJ2-1	.	CSARPSGGRGKYEQFF	TGCAGTGCTAGACCCTCAGGCGGGAGAGGGAAGTACGAGCAGTTCTTC
.	13	TRBV7-9	TRBJ1-1	.	CACSPPVGNEAFF	TGTGCCTGCAGCCCCCCGGTGGGAAATGAAGCTTTCTTT
.	13	TRBV6-2/TRBV6-3	TRBJ2-1	many	CASRPQAYNEQFF	TGTGCCAGCAGGCCACAGGCCTACAATGAGCAGTTCTTC
.	17	TRBV19	TRBJ2-6	.	CASSSTGSGSGANVLTF	TGTGCCAGTAGTTCGACGGGATCGGGCTCTGGGGCCAACGTCCTGACTTTC
.	14	TRBV27	TRBJ2-6	few	CATSDLDGSGVLTF	TGTGCCACCAGTGACCTCGACGGCTCAGGGGTCCTGACTTTC
TRBD1	10	TRBV2	TRBJ2-7	.	CASSGTAQYF	TGTGCCAGCTCGGGGACAGCGCAGTACTTC
TRBD1	15	TRBV7-9	TRBJ1-2	.	CASSPTTGGANGYTF	TGTGCCAGCAGCCCAACGACAGGGGGCGCGAATGGCTACACCTTC
.	13	TRBV19	TRBJ2-7	.	CASSTQERREQYF	TGTGCCAGTAGTACACAAGAACGACGGGAGCAGTACTTC
.	15	TRBV28	TRBJ1-6	many	CASSGWSVYNSPLHF	TGTGCCAGCAGTGGGTGGTCCGTCTATAATTCACCCCTCCACTTT
.	14	TRBV7-9	TRBJ2-3	once	CASSALQGTDTQYF	TGTGCCAGCAGCGCGTTACAGGGCACAGATACGCAGTATTTT
TRBD1	15	TRBV13	TRBJ1-2	once	CASILTWDRNYGYTF	TGTGCCAGCATCCTCACTTGGGACAGGAACTATGGCTACACCTTC
TRBD1	16	TRBV7-9	TRBJ2-5	.	CASSLGRTGAQETQYF	TGTGCCAGCAGCCTTGGTCGGACAGGGGCTCAAGAGACCCAGTACTTC
.	14	TRBV7-9	TRBJ1-6	.	CASSLSEPNSPLHF	TGTGCCAGCAGCTTGTCAGAACCAAATTCACCCCTCCACTTT
TRBD2	15	TRBV12-3/TRBV12-4	TRBJ2-7	many	CASKRTSGGSYEQYF	TGTGCCAGCAAAAGGACTAGCGGGGGGTCCTACGAGCAGTACTTC
TRBD2	11	TRBV5-1	TRBJ2-1	.	CASSLRREQLF	TGTGCCAGCAGCTTGAGGCGGGAGCAGCTCTTC
TRBD1	14	TRBV9	TRBJ1-1	.	CASSEGQGITEAFF	TGTGCCAGCAGCGAAGGACAGGGGATCACTGAAGCTTTCTTT
.	14	TRBV20-1	TRBJ2-3	many	CSAPTSRSTDTQYF	TGCAGTGCTCCTACCAGTAGGAGCACAGATACGCAGTATTTT
.	12	TRBV6-6	TRBJ1-2	few	CASSAGKDGYTF	TGTGCCAGCAGCGCGGGTAAAGATGGCTACACCTTC
.	12	TRBV10-3	TRBJ1-2	.	CAISLGGFGYTF	TGTGCCATCAGTTTGGGGGGCTTTGGCTACACCTTC
.	15	TRBV7-8	TRBJ1-5	.	CASSLGQQGIQPQHF	TGTGCCAGCAGCTTAGGTCAGCAGGGGATTCAGCCCCAGCATTTT
TRBD1	16	TRBV28	TRBJ1-6	few	CASSFSVQGYNSPLHF	TGTGCCAGCAGTTTTTCCGTACAGGGGTATAATTCACCCCTCCACTTT
TRBD1	11	TRBV20-1	TRBJ1-2	once	CSNRGGYGYTF	TGCAGTAACAGGGGTGGCTATGGCTACACCTTC
TRBD1	15	TRBV7-8	TRBJ1-6	few	CASSLGQGWNSPLHF	TGTGCCAGCAGCTTAGGACAGGGATGGAATTCACCCCTCCACTTT
TRBD1	16	TRBV27	TRBJ1-4	.	CASSTSFTGGDEKLFF	TGTGCCAGCAGTACGTCCTTCACAGGGGGCGATGAAAAACTGTTTTTT
TRBD2	14	TRBV6-5	TRBJ2-7	.	CASSRLAGGYEQYF	TGTGCCAGCAGCAGACTAGCGGGGGGCTACGAGCAGTACTTC
.	11	TRBV10-1	TRBJ2-1	.	CATRGGGEQFF	TGTGCCACGAGGGGGGGCGGTGAGCAGTTCTTC
.	15	TRBV9	TRBJ2-3	.	CASSVGVASTDTQYF	TGTGCCAGCAGCGTAGGGGTAGCTTCCACAGATACGCAGTATTTT
TRBD1	14	TRBV10-3	TRBJ2-2	few	CAISGDRDTGELFF	TGTGCCATCAGTGGGGACAGGGACACCGGGGAGCTGTTTTTT